The 21 T cell receptor beta chains listed next were all sequenced from one sample in a study of tumor-infiltrating lymphocytes in primary liver carcinoma. Blood RNA originated from unsorted whole blood, with germline DNA additionally extracted. Making TCR beta cDNA involved around 500 ng total RNA and a constant-region primer. Each TCR beta library was derived from three nested multiplex PCR rounds that employed slightly modified ARM-PCR. TRBV1-TRBV30 forward primers paired with a C-beta reverse primer drove the first two PCR rounds, roughly 9 cycles each. MiXCR was run by TCRdb on the multiplex PCR reads, yielding one entry per CDR3 protein. This table has 300,000 to 400,000 distinct CDR3 sequences, less than 75% appearing once. Sequencing used peripheral blood. The receptors here all came from a man between 40 and 49 years old with primary liver carcinoma and hepatitis B virus infection.

The table lists this clonotype with a count of one. One base away lies a much larger clone, so this may be a sequencing read error. Without the conserved terminal phenylalanine or tryptophan, this CDR3 likely stems from a read error. The genes are TRBV14 and TRBJ2-3; D may correspond to TRBD1 or TRBD2 (5 bases each). V dropped 2 bases and J dropped 5 bases, with 14 bases sitting between them. Germline loops: CDR1 SGHDN, CDR2 FVKESK. This CDR3 has 15 amino acids. The CDR3 coding sequence is TGTGCCAGCAGCCAAACTGGGGGAGCAGGAGATACGCAGTATTAT. Amino acid sequence: CASSQTGGAGDTQYY.

Worth noting for this clonotype: The junction differs from germline at one of its ends, possibly a read error. The rearrangement uses TRBV6-5 and TRBJ1-6; 9 bases match TRBD1. CDR1 is MNHEY, CDR2 SVGAGI, per germline. CDR3 length equals 19 residues. The DNA for the CDR3 is TGTGCCAGCAGGAGCCTGGGGACAGGGACCAGCTCCTATAGTTCACCCCTCCACTTT. Translated: CASRSLGTGTSSYSSPLHF.

Concerning this clonotype itself: One junction end disagrees with the germline gene, perhaps due to a read error. The V and J genes are TRBV11-2 and TRBJ2-1; D remains unclear. CDR1 and CDR2 (germline): SGHAT, FQNNGV. The CDR3 loop spans 12 amino acids. CDR3 residues: CASSFNYNEQFF. DNA for the CDR3: TGTGCCAGCAGCTTCAATTACAATGAGCAATTCTTC.

Only one count was recorded for this clonotype. Possible read error: a much larger clone is one base away. The gene calls are TRBV6-5 and TRBJ1-3; the D gene is possibly TRBD1 (5 bases). The ends were cut back, 7 bases at V and 2 bases at J, with 9 bases in the middle. The CDR3 covers 13 residues. Germline V gene data show CDR1 as MNHEY and CDR2 as SVGAGI. The DNA for the CDR3 is TGTGCCAGCACAATACAGGCTGGAAACACCATATATTTT. Protein sequence: CASTIQAGNTIYF.

The sample holds a few counts of this clonotype. The CDR3 here is CAISGSNGPSEQFF. Here the CDR3 DNA reads TGTGCCATCAGTGGGTCAAACGGGCCCTCTGAGCAGTTCTTC. This rearrangement joins TRBV10-3 to TRBJ2-1; D gene ambiguous. Between the trimmed V and J ends, which lost 4 bases and 9 bases, there was a span of 16 bases. The CDR3 has 14 residues. The germline CDR1 and CDR2 sequences are ENHRY and SYGVKD.

This clonotype has ten or more counts. The chain carries TRBV4-2 and TRBJ2-2; the D is unclear. CDR1 LGHNA and CDR2 YNFKEQ come from the germline V gene. The germline V and J ends were trimmed by 0 bases and 4 bases, with 9 bases remaining between them. The CDR3 loop spans 15 amino acids. In DNA, the CDR3 is TGTGCCAGCAGCCAAGACAGTCAATTCACCGGGGAGCTGTTTTTT. Amino acids: CASSQDSQFTGELFF.

With respect to this clonotype: One end of the junction is discordant with germline, which a read error may explain. The gene calls are TRBV11-1 and TRBJ2-2; TRBD1 might be the D (5 bases). Germline CDR1 and CDR2: SGHAT and FQDESV (reference sequence). This CDR3 is built from 15 residues. CDR3 coding DNA: TGTGCCAGCAGCTTCAGACAGAAAAGTACCTGGGAACTGTTTTTT. This sequence encodes CASSFRQKSTWELFF.

Comments on this clonotype: Relative to the germline gene, one junction end is altered; a read error may explain this. The chain couples TRBV11-2 to TRBJ2-2; 7 positions match TRBD2. The CDR3 covers 17 residues. The germline V gene has CDR1 SGHAT and CDR2 FQNNGV. CDR3: CASSLFSRRENTGEPLF. The CDR3 DNA reads as TGTGCCAGCAGCTTATTTTCGCGGCGGGAGAACACCGGGGAGCCGCTTTTT.

This clonotype came up many times. V and J are TRBV4-1 and TRBJ2-1, with D uncertain. CDR3 size: 17 residues. Trimming removed 2 bases from V and 6 bases from J, with 20 bases in between. The germline V gene has CDR1 MGHRA and CDR2 YSYEKL. The CDR3 is CASSQRWMVRQGNEQFF. For the CDR3, the DNA is TGCGCCAGCAGCCAAAGATGGATGGTTCGGCAAGGCAATGAGCAGTTCTTC.

Notes on this clonotype: A read error may account for a junction end that differs from germline. The genes are TRBV6-5 and TRBJ2-7; 11 bases are a match to TRBD2. This CDR3 spans 15 amino acids. Germline assignment: CDR1 MNHEY and CDR2 SVGAGI. This CDR3 is CASSLAGGPSNEQYF. The CDR3 DNA follows: TGTGCCAGCAGTCTAGCGGGAGGTCCCTCCAACGAGCAGTACTTC.

In regard to this clonotype: Because the CDR3 is missing its conserved closing phenylalanine or tryptophan, this is likely a read error. The V call is TRBV11-2, the J call TRBJ1-2; D remains ambiguous. The germline gives CDR1 SGHAT, CDR2 FQNNGV. The CDR3 runs to 13 residues. The CDR3 nucleotides are TGTGCCAGTAGCTTAGATCGTGCCGGTGGCTACACCATC. Protein sequence: CASSLDRAGGYTI.

Concerning this clonotype: A much more abundant neighbour one base away suggests this may be a read error. The chain links TRBV6-1 to TRBJ2-1, with D perhaps TRBD2 (6 bases). From germline, CDR1 is MNHNS and CDR2 SASEGT. This CDR3 contains 14 residues. V lost 6 bases to trimming and J lost 7 bases, with 16 bases between them. CDR3 loop: CASRSGTWANEQFF. CDR3 sequence (DNA): TGTGCCAGCAGATCCGGGACTTGGGCAAATGAGCAGTTCTTC.

The chain uses TRBV7-9 and TRBJ1-1; the D is unclear. The CDR3 covers 16 residues. Germline CDR1 and CDR2: SEHNR and FQNEAQ (reference sequence). Trimming removed 2 bases from V and 3 bases from J, with 16 bases in between. CDR3 amino acids: CASSLSLGPTDTEAFF. DNA for the CDR3: TGTGCCAGCAGCTTATCCCTAGGACCGACGGACACTGAAGCTTTCTTT.

A remark on this clonotype: A much larger clone lies a single base off, so this may be a read error. J is TRBJ1-4 and V is TRBV6-5; 8 bases match TRBD1. The CDR3 covers 14 residues. The germline V gene encodes CDR1 MNHEY and CDR2 SVGAGI. As DNA, the CDR3 is TGTGCCAGCAACCCCGGACAGGGTAATGTAAAACTGTTTTTT. Residues: CASNPGQGNVKLFF.

Comments on this clonotype: A much larger clone is a single base away; this may be a read error. The V and J genes are TRBV6-1 and TRBJ2-5, with D unclear. Germline V lookup: CDR1 MNHNS, CDR2 SASEGT. The length of the CDR3 is 15 residues. The CDR3 here is CASSEGVTHHETQYF. CDR3 DNA: TGTGCCAGCAGTGAAGGGGTCACCCACCACGAGACCCAGTACTTC.

As to this clonotype: A much larger clone sits a single nucleotide away, making a read error possible. J is TRBJ2-7 and V is TRBV5-1, with 8 bases matching TRBD2. The CDR3 totals 15 residues. From germline, CDR1 is SGHRS and CDR2 YFSETQ. CDR3 residues: CANSLSGGGSYEQYF. DNA for the CDR3: TGCGCCAACAGCTTAAGCGGGGGCGGCTCCTACGAGCAGTACTTC.

A note on this clonotype: Being one base from a much bigger clone, this may be a read error. This chain links TRBV4-1 with TRBJ2-1; perhaps TRBD1 as D (6 bases). The CDR3 has 14 residues. The germline V gene has CDR1 MGHRA and CDR2 YSYEKL. Trimming took off 4 bases at V and 8 bases at J, with 15 bases between the two ends. The CDR3 coding sequence is TGCGCCAGCAGCCCCGAACAGGGACCGGATGAGCAGTTCTTC. Translating gives CASSPEQGPDEQFF.

Note on this clonotype: A read error is possible here, since a much larger clone lies one base away. The rearrangement joins TRBV6-2 or TRBV6-3 to TRBJ1-1; no definite D call. The CDR3 runs to 16 residues. Germline-derived CDR1 and CDR2 are MNHEY and SVGEGT. CDR3 region: CASSYSVNLMNPEAFF. Here the CDR3 DNA reads TGTGCCAGCAGTTACTCCGTAAACCTCATGAACCCTGAAGCTTTCTTT.

The sample holds one count of this clonotype. This chain uses TRBV28 with TRBJ1-5; D gene ambiguous. This CDR3 is 16 amino acids long. The V gene's germline CDR1 is MDHEN and CDR2 SYDVKM. The V end was cut by 5 bases, the J end by 5 bases, with 19 bases between. CDR3 sequence: CASSPPRGRGDQPQHF. DNA for the CDR3: TGTGCCAGCAGTCCCCCCCGGGGAAGAGGAGATCAGCCCCAGCATTTT.

In regard to this clonotype: A much more abundant neighbour one base away suggests this may be a read error. CDR3 loop: CASSLSGGRGAFF. The CDR3 coding sequence is TGTGCCAGCAGTTTATCTGGGGGCAGAGGAGCTTTCTTT. The gene calls are TRBV12-3 or TRBV12-4 and TRBJ1-1; D possibly corresponds to TRBD1 (6 bases). V was shortened by 2 bases and J by 10 bases, with 14 bases between the two germline ends. CDR3 length equals 13 residues.

As concerns this clonotype: This clone may be a read error of a much larger clone one base away. Here the CDR3 omits its conserved ending phenylalanine or tryptophan, so a read error is the likely source. This chain connects TRBV5-4 to TRBJ2-2; no firm D call. The ends were cut back, 9 bases at V and 0 bases at J, with 15 bases in the middle. There are 15 residues in the CDR3. Germline V gives CDR1 SGHNT, CDR2 YYREEE (reference sequence). DNA for the CDR3: TGTGCCACCTCGGACCTTACTCCGAACACCGGGGAGCTGTTTTTA. As protein: CATSDLTPNTGELFL.